A selection of T cell receptor beta chains follows, all from one sample in a study of T cells in narcolepsy. The method was immunoSEQ multiplex PCR; TCRdb's version includes in-frame clones alone and lacks a portion of them. The data show tens of thousands of clones, about nine tenths seen once. Sequenced sample: CD45RA- memory CD4+ T cells from PBMCs. These receptors were obtained from a human donor with narcolepsy. Both conserved end residues are part of each CDR3.

j_call	v_call	cdr3_aa
TRBJ2-7	TRBV30	CAWGTAVKYF
TRBJ2-3	TRBV30	CAWAAGAVYTQYF
TRBJ1-3	TRBV5-8	CASSFDPDSGNTIYF
TRBJ1-6	TRBV28	CASCPGTDNSPLHF
TRBJ2-5	TRBV7-9	CASSLGQYQQETQYF
TRBJ1-4	TRBV7-3	CASSLTGGAGEKLFF
TRBJ2-3	TRBV6-5	CASSYLNRGNTQYF
TRBJ1-2	TRBV7-2	CASSLGAPPNYGYTF
TRBJ2-6	TRBV5-1	CASSFAGSSGANVLTF
TRBJ2-4	TRBV30	CAWSVRGLGIAKNIQYF
TRBJ2-7	TRBV6-5	CASSYSDEQYF
TRBJ2-5	TRBV28	CASSFPGQGETQYF
TRBJ2-3	TRBV27	CASRLEVSTDTQYF
TRBJ2-1	TRBV2	CASRGQGANEQFF
TRBJ2-3	TRBV2	CASRRGRLDTDTQYF
TRBJ1-4	TRBV2	CASSGGTGGDEKLFF
TRBJ2-2	TRBV19	CASSILTGGWTGELFF
TRBJ2-5	TRBV5-1	CASSLLGTSGRASGETQYF
TRBJ1-5	TRBV6-1	CASSENGNSNQPQHF
TRBJ2-5	TRBV28	CASSLRSGRERMGTQYF
TRBJ1-4	TRBV7-9	CASSLGGTAATNEKLFF
TRBJ2-2	TRBV28	CASSLQRYTGELFF
TRBJ2-3	TRBV7-3	CASSRGTAPSTDTQYF
TRBJ1-2	TRBV4-3	CASSQEGQGKGYTF
TRBJ1-5	TRBV6-5	CASSLQGGRNQPQHF
TRBJ1-2	TRBV5-6	CASSSQVSTNYGYTF
TRBJ1-4	TRBV30	CAWGSGTGFRKLFF
TRBJ2-2	TRBV18	CASSPGQGSATGELFF
TRBJ2-7	TRBV5-6	CASSSRLAGFYEQYF
TRBJ1-2	TRBV19	CASSIRDRDFTF
TRBJ2-7	TRBV6-5	CASSVGQGGYEQYF
TRBJ2-5	TRBV19	CASSALAGGRETQYF
TRBJ1-2	TRBV28	CASRPGGGYGYTF
TRBJ2-1	TRBV2	CASSVEREAYNEQFF
TRBJ2-7	TRBV7-8	CASSLAPLAGAISYEQYF
TRBJ2-5	TRBV27	CASSFRTDYQETQYF
TRBJ1-1	TRBV5-6	CASSLVARGTMNTEAFF
TRBJ2-7	TRBV30	CAWSRSGRGDEQYF
TRBJ2-2	TRBV11-1	CASSLSRERTGELFF
TRBJ2-7	TRBV5-1	CASSLGAGSGGPGTGRHEQYF
TRBJ1-2	TRBV6-5	CASSGGVDYGYTF